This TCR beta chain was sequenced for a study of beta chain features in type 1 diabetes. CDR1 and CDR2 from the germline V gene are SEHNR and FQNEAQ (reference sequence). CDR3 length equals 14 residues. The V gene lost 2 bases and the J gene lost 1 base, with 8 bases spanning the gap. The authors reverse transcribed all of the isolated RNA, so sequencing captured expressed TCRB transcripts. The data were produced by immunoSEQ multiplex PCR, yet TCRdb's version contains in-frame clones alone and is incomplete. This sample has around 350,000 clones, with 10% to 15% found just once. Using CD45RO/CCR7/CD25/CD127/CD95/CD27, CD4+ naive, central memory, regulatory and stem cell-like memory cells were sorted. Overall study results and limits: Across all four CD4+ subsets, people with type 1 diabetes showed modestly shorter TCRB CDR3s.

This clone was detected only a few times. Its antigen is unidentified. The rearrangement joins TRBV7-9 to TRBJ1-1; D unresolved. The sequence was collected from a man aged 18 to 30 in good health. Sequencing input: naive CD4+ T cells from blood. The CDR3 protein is CASSLPLGNTEAFF. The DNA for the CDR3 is TGTGCCAGCAGCTTACCCCTAGGGAACACTGAAGCTTTCTTT. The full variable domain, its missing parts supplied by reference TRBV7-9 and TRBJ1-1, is DTGVSQNPRHKITKRGQNVTFRCDPISEHNRLYWYRQTLGQGPEFLTYFQNEAQLEKSRLLSDRFSAERPKGSFSTLEIQRTEQGDSAMYLCASSLPLGNTEAFFGQGTRLTVV.